One sample yielded the 11 T cell receptor beta chains listed below, sequenced in a study of T cell repertoires in cytomegalovirus infection. TCRdb re-called the reads through MiXCR, storing one row per CDR3 protein. Seen here are over 200,000 distinct CDR3 sequences, approximately 14% observed once, and the top ten hold around 8.7%. Material: PBMCs. Every receptor here comes from a human donor in good health (CMV status not recorded). Some clones in this sample may be carry-over from other donors' samples.

This clonotype was seen a few times. The CDR3 DNA reads as TGTGCCAGCAGTTTAAAGGGGACCCGCCGAGTTCCTGGAAACACCATATATTTT. Protein: CASSLKGTRRVPGNTIYF. The J gene is TRBJ1-3, the V gene TRBV27; tentatively, D is TRBD1 (5 bases). The CDR3 loop spans 18 amino acids. Germline-derived CDR1 and CDR2 are MNHEY and SMNVEV (reference sequence). Trimming took 2 bases from V and 2 from J, leaving 19 bases between them.

This chain joins TRBV20-1 and TRBJ1-2; D ambiguous. With 0 bases removed from V and 2 bases from J, the gap between germline ends came to 7 bases. The CDR3 contains 13 residues. Germline-derived CDR1 and CDR2 are DFQATT and SNEGSKA (reference sequence). The CDR3 bases are TGCAGTGCTAGAGATTTGGAAAACTATGGCTACACCTTC. Translation gives CSARDLENYGYTF.

This clonotype was observed at least ten times. V gene TRBV11-2 combines with J gene TRBJ2-1; TRBD1 or TRBD2 may be the D gene (6 bases each). Trimming stripped 5 bases from V and 4 bases from J, with 12 bases between. This CDR3 has 14 residues. Germline CDR1 SGHAT, CDR2 FQNNGV. The CDR3: CASSPGGSYNEQFF. The CDR3 nucleotides are TGTGCCAGCAGCCCCGGGGGCTCGTACAATGAGCAGTTCTTC.

This clonotype was recorded many times. The chain uses TRBV28 and TRBJ2-3; 10 bases are a match to TRBD2. Germline-derived CDR1 and CDR2 are MDHEN and SYDVKM. The CDR3 has 15 residues. The junction had 4 bases not matched to a gene; V was cut back by 2 bases and J by 5 bases. Here the CDR3 DNA reads TGTGCCAGCAGTTTACCGGGACTAGCGATAGATACGCAGTATTTT. Its protein product is CASSLPGLAIDTQYF.

This clonotype was observed a few times. This chain links TRBV20-1 with TRBJ2-1, with D hard to call. V dropped 3 bases and J dropped 0 bases, with 12 bases sitting between them. Germline V gene lookup returns CDR1 DFQATT and CDR2 SNEGSKA (reference sequence). The CDR3 spans 15 residues. CDR3: CSASEDADSYNEQFF. Here the CDR3 DNA reads TGCAGTGCTAGCGAGGACGCCGACTCCTACAATGAGCAGTTCTTC.

The chain couples TRBV6-1 to TRBJ1-5; D may be TRBD1 (6 bases). The CDR3 length is 13 residues. V was cut by 10 bases and J by 4 bases, with 14 bases left in between. Germline CDR1 and CDR2: MNHNS and SASEGT. The CDR3 bases are TGTGCCATCAGACCAGGGGTGAATCAGCCCCAGCATTTT. Translating gives CAIRPGVNQPQHF.

The V call is TRBV7-9, the J call TRBJ1-1, with D uncertain. Germline assignment: CDR1 SEHNR and CDR2 FQNEAQ (reference sequence). The CDR3 consists of 12 residues. Trimming cost V 7 bases and J 7 bases, with 13 bases left between them. The CDR3 DNA is TGTGCCAGCACCATCCCCGGCGTTGAAGCTTTCTTT. Residues: CASTIPGVEAFF.

Only a few counts were recorded for this clonotype. The rearrangement joins TRBV27 to TRBJ2-4; D ambiguous. V was shortened by 3 bases and J by 4 bases, with 16 bases between the two germline ends. This CDR3 comprises 16 residues. CDR1 is MNHEY, CDR2 SMNVEV, per germline (reference sequence). CDR3 sequence: CASSFVGDGKKNIQYF. The CDR3 DNA sequence: TGTGCCAGCAGTTTTGTGGGTGACGGAAAAAAAAACATTCAGTACTTC.

This clonotype was seen at least ten times. The gene calls are TRBV20-1 and TRBJ1-1; maybe TRBD1 (6 bases). This CDR3 comprises 15 residues. The V end was cut by 5 bases, the J end by 1 base, with 17 bases between. From germline, CDR1 is DFQATT and CDR2 SNEGSKA (reference sequence). The CDR3 loop reads CSAAGGRGANTEAFF. The CDR3 bases are TGCAGTGCTGCCGGGGGGCGGGGGGCGAACACTGAAGCTTTCTTT.

This chain joins TRBV7-2 and TRBJ1-3, with D possibly TRBD1 on 6 matching bases. The CDR3 is 13 residues long. Germline lookup yields CDR1 SGHTA and CDR2 FQGNSA. The V and J ends lost 3 bases and 4 bases respectively, with 7 bases between them. Here the CDR3 reads CASSFGTGNTIYF. For the CDR3, the DNA is TGTGCCAGCAGCTTCGGGACAGGAAACACCATATATTTT.

This clonotype has ten or more counts. V gene TRBV4-3 combines with J gene TRBJ2-3; TRBD2 agrees at 10 bases. CDR1 and CDR2 from the germline V gene are LGHNA and YSLEER. V trimming: 3 bases; J trimming: 4 bases; junction bases outside the gene matches: 19. CDR3 length: 20 residues. CDR3 DNA: TGCGCCAGCAGCCAGGACTTGGGGAGCGGGAGGGCCGACTACGCAGATACGCAGTATTTT. This codes for CASSQDLGSGRADYADTQYF.